The 10 T cell receptor beta chains below come from one sample, sequenced in a study of cytomegalovirus exposure and HLA in healthy donors. The protocol was immunoSEQ multiplex PCR, while the TCRdb copy is restricted to in-frame clones and leaves out a portion. In the table there are more than 55,000 clones, approximately 92% of which are singletons. The sequencing sample was made of PBMCs. The source is a young woman in good health and CMV-seronegative.

V is TRBV28 and J is TRBJ2-7, with D uncertain. Between the trimmed V and J ends, which lost 3 bases and 6 bases, there was a span of 6 bases. The germline gives CDR1 MDHEN, CDR2 SYDVKM. The CDR3 extends over 11 amino acids. Here the CDR3 reads CASSFLVEQYF. CDR3 sequence (DNA): TGTGCCAGCAGTTTTCTTGTCGAGCAGTACTTC.

V and J are TRBV2 and TRBJ2-5; a weak D match, TRBD2 (5 bases). This CDR3 has 13 amino acids. Between the trimmed V and J ends, which lost 7 bases and 4 bases, there was a span of 13 bases. Germline-derived CDR1 and CDR2 are SNHLY and FYNNEI. This chain's CDR3 is CASTQGGGETQYF. In DNA, the CDR3 is TGTGCCAGCACCCAAGGCGGAGGAGAGACCCAGTACTTC.

The V and J genes are TRBV6-1 and TRBJ1-2, with a tentative D call TRBD1 (5 bases). The germline gives CDR1 MNHNS, CDR2 SASEGT. The CDR3 runs to 14 residues. The germline V and J ends were trimmed by 0 bases and 7 bases, with 12 bases remaining between them. The CDR3 loop reads CASSEASGLAGYTF. DNA for the CDR3: TGTGCCAGCAGTGAAGCGTCAGGGTTGGCTGGCTACACCTTC.

The chain is built from TRBV12-5 and TRBJ1-4; D not resolved. V lost 6 bases, J lost 7 bases, and 15 bases lay in between. Germline CDR1 reads LGHNT; CDR2 reads FRNRAP. This CDR3 is built from 14 residues. This CDR3 is CASGSAPRGEKLFF. DNA of the CDR3: TGTGCTAGTGGCTCGGCTCCCCGGGGTGAAAAACTGTTTTTT.

This clone has a handful of counts. The gene calls are TRBV18 and TRBJ1-3; a weak D match, TRBD1 (5 bases). The length of the CDR3 is 16 residues. Germline V gene data show CDR1 as KGHSH and CDR2 as LQKENI. V lost 5 bases to trimming and J lost 0 bases, with 14 bases between them. The CDR3 coding sequence is TGTGCCAGCTCAGCAGGGACTGGAGTCTCTGGAAACACCATATATTTT. Translating it yields CASSAGTGVSGNTIYF.

J is TRBJ2-1 and V is TRBV5-4, with TRBD2 matching over 10 bases. V trimming: 4 bases; J trimming: 0 bases; junction bases outside the gene matches: 7. There are 17 residues in the CDR3. From germline, CDR1 is SGHNT and CDR2 YYREEE (reference sequence). CDR3 region: CASSGWTSGSSYNEQFF. For the CDR3, the DNA is TGTGCCAGCAGCGGATGGACTAGCGGAAGCTCCTACAATGAGCAGTTCTTC.

The rearrangement links TRBV11-2 to TRBJ2-5, with a weak D call TRBD2 (7 bases). V gave up 3 bases and J gave up 3 bases, with 14 bases separating them. This CDR3 has 15 residues. Per germline, CDR1 SGHAT and CDR2 FQNNGV. The chain's CDR3 is CASSFSGGLKETQYF. CDR3 nucleotide sequence: TGTGCCAGCAGCTTTTCGGGGGGCCTCAAAGAGACCCAGTACTTC.

This clone was seen a handful of times. This chain connects TRBV4-2 to TRBJ2-7, with 7 bases aligning to TRBD2. Germline lookup yields CDR1 LGHNA and CDR2 YNFKEQ. With 3 bases clipped from V and 0 bases from J, the junction kept 8 bases outside the gene matches. The CDR3 totals 16 residues. The CDR3 loop reads CASSQVSGDSSYEQYF. The CDR3 DNA reads TGTGCCAGCAGCCAGGTCAGCGGGGATAGCTCCTACGAGCAGTACTTC.

This clone is a singleton in its sample. The genes are TRBV21-1 and TRBJ2-7; TRBD2 is the table's D call, not checked against the DNA. TRBV21-1 corresponds to a pseudogene. This CDR3 has 15 amino acids. Written as DNA, the CDR3 is TGTGCCAGCAGCCAGCCAGAGGATGCGGCCTACGAGCAGTACTTC. Amino acid sequence: CASSQPEDAAYEQYF.

The genes are TRBV6-1 and TRBJ2-7; TRBD1 is a possible D gene (6 bases). The length of the CDR3 is 15 residues. Germline CDR1 reads MNHNS; CDR2 reads SASEGT. V gave up 6 bases and J gave up 5 bases, with 20 bases separating them. The CDR3 protein is CASSHTKQGYHEQYF. The CDR3 DNA follows: TGTGCCAGCAGCCACACGAAACAGGGTTACCACGAGCAGTACTTC.